Below, 24 T cell receptor beta chains from the same sample are listed, as sequenced in a study of blood T cell repertoires in COVID-19. Generated by immunoSEQ multiplex PCR, the TCRdb table keeps only in-frame clones and is missing some. The sample lists some 80,000 clones, 86% seen once, with approximately 5% in the top ten. Sequencing was done on a sample of peripheral blood. The receptors originated from a man in his forties or fifties with active or convalescent COVID-19.

J is TRBJ2-5 and V is TRBV24-1; maybe TRBD1 (6 bases). The germline CDR1 and CDR2 sequences are KGHDR and SFDVKD. Deletions cut 4 bases from V and 8 bases from J, with 19 bases between. The CDR3 extends over 15 amino acids. This chain's CDR3 is CATSDRYRDGGTQYF. The CDR3 nucleotides read TGTGCCACCAGTGACCGCTACAGGGATGGGGGTACCCAGTACTTC.

This rearrangement joins TRBV7-2 to TRBJ1-2; perhaps TRBD1 as D (6 bases). Trimming removed 1 base at V and 8 bases at J, with 11 bases between. The germline V gene encodes CDR1 SGHTA and CDR2 FQGNSA. The CDR3 has 13 residues. The CDR3 is CASSLGGGQGYTF. CDR3 bases: TGTGCCAGCAGCTTAGGTGGGGGCCAAGGCTACACCTTC. The full variable domain, rest sourced from reference TRBV7-2 and TRBJ1-2, is GAGVSQSPSNKVTEKGKDVELRCDPISGHTALYWYRQSLGQGLEFLIYFQGNSAPDKSGLPSDRFSAERTGGSVSTLTIQRTQQEDSAVYLCASSLGGGQGYTFGSGTRLTVV.

This chain links TRBV11-2 with TRBJ2-7; 7 positions match TRBD1. Germline CDR1 is SGHAT and CDR2 is FQNNGV. Trimming at V came to 0 bases and at J to 3 bases, leaving 2 bases not matched to a gene. The CDR3 covers 14 residues. The CDR3 DNA follows: TGTGCCAGCAGCTTAGAGGACAGGATCTACGAGCAGTACTTC. Its translation is CASSLEDRIYEQYF.

There are a few counts of this clone. Here the CDR3 reads CASSYEGTGVNSPLHF. The CDR3, as DNA: TGTGCCAGCAGTTACGAAGGGACAGGTGTTAATTCACCCCTCCACTTT. V gene TRBV6-5 combines with J gene TRBJ1-6; TRBD1 matches at 8 bases. Trimming removed 2 bases from V and 6 bases from J; junction bases left unmatched: 6. The length of the CDR3 is 16 residues. CDR1 is MNHEY, CDR2 SVGAGI, per germline.

The chain joins TRBV4-1 to TRBJ2-5; D possibly corresponds to TRBD1 (5 bases). The V end was cut by 0 bases, the J end by 4 bases, with 15 bases between. CDR3 length: 16 amino acids. CDR1 MGHRA and CDR2 YSYEKL come from the germline V gene. The CDR3 sequence is CASSQDFQGTAETQYF. Written as DNA, the CDR3 is TGCGCCAGCAGCCAAGATTTTCAGGGAACGGCAGAGACCCAGTACTTC.

Remarks on this clone: The germline gene is not matched at one end of the junction; a read error may be the cause. The rearrangement links TRBV11-2 to TRBJ1-6; TRBD1 matches 9 bases. The CDR3 extends over 15 amino acids. The germline gives CDR1 SGHAT, CDR2 FQNNGV. Here the CDR3 reads CASRLGTGHNSPLHF. CDR3 bases: TGTGCCAGCAGGTTAGGGACAGGGCATAATTCACCCCTCCACTTT.

The genes are TRBV5-4 and TRBJ2-5, with TRBD1 matching over 7 bases. V was pared by 4 bases and J by 1 base, with 4 bases of the junction left unmatched. Germline lookup yields CDR1 SGHNT and CDR2 YYREEE (reference sequence). The CDR3 totals 14 residues. As DNA, the CDR3 is TGTGCCAGCAGCCTGGGACAGCCCCAAGAGACCCAGTACTTC. Protein sequence: CASSLGQPQETQYF.

This clone was found once. The CDR3 sequence: CASSSPLGGREKLFF. DNA for the CDR3: TGTGCCAGCAGCTCCCCCTTAGGCGGGCGGGAAAAACTGTTTTTT. V is TRBV6-5 and J is TRBJ1-4; D not resolved. In germline, CDR1 is MNHEY, CDR2 SVGAGI. Trimming took 6 bases from V and 8 from J, leaving 19 bases between them. The CDR3 sequence is 15 residues long.

This chain connects TRBV19 to TRBJ1-3; TRBD1 agrees at 7 bases. The trim removed 6 bases at V and 0 bases at J, leaving 11 bases unmatched. CDR3 size: 17 residues. Germline V gene sequence: CDR1 LNHDA, CDR2 SQIVND (reference sequence). Here the CDR3 reads CASSGTVTLNSGNTIYF. CDR3 nucleotides: TGTGCCAGTAGCGGGACAGTTACCCTGAACTCTGGAAACACCATATATTTT. Looking up the rest from reference TRBV19 and TRBJ1-3 gives the full variable domain: DGGITQSPKYLFRKEGQNVTLSCEQNLNHDAMYWYRQDPGQGLRLIYYSQIVNDFQKGDIAEGYSVSREKKESFPLTVTSAQKNPTAFYLCASSGTVTLNSGNTIYFGEGSWLTVV.

The V and J genes are TRBV9 and TRBJ2-1; 10 nucleotides line up with TRBD2. The V gene end was trimmed by 3 bases and the J gene end by 4 bases; junction bases not matched to a gene: 13. The CDR3 runs 18 residues. Per germline, CDR1 SGDLS and CDR2 YYNGEE. In DNA form, the CDR3 reads TGTGCCAGCAGCGCCCCCCTAAGCGGGGGGGCAAGATACAATGAGCAGTTCTTC. This gives the protein CASSAPLSGGARYNEQFF.

The rearrangement joins TRBV15 to TRBJ1-1, with TRBD1 as a possible D gene (6 bases). Looked up from germline, CDR1 is LNHNV and CDR2 is YYDKDF (reference sequence). The V and J ends lost 1 base and 4 bases respectively, with 10 bases between them. The CDR3 has 14 amino acids. The chain's CDR3 is CATSRGGQGTEAFF. Here the CDR3 DNA reads TGTGCCACCAGCAGAGGGGGGCAGGGCACTGAAGCTTTCTTT.

The V gene is TRBV7-7, the J gene TRBJ2-2; TRBD1 might be the D (6 bases). Germline values: CDR1 SSHAT, CDR2 FNYEAQ (reference sequence). CDR3 length: 14 residues. Trimming stripped 5 bases from V and 5 bases from J, with 12 bases between. CDR3 nucleotides: TGTGCCAGCAGCCACAGGGTTGGAACCGGGGAGCTGTTTTTT. It codes for CASSHRVGTGELFF.

This clone was observed a few times. V is TRBV7-2 and J is TRBJ2-7, with 7 bases matching TRBD1. The CDR3 totals 15 residues. Per the germline V gene, CDR1 is SGHTA and CDR2 is FQGNSA. V dropped 0 bases and J dropped 0; count of bases not matched to a gene: 2. The CDR3 DNA follows: TGTGCCAGCAGCTTAGCATCAGGGGGCTCCTACGAGCAGTACTTC. As protein: CASSLASGGSYEQYF.

This rearrangement joins TRBV29-1 to TRBJ2-7; 8 bases are shared with TRBD2. After removal of 0 bases from V and 0 bases from J, the junction contained 7 bases not matched to a gene. CDR1 SQVTM and CDR2 ANQGSEA come from the germline V gene. CDR3 length: 16 residues. The CDR3 coding sequence is TGCAGCGTTGAAGATCGCGAGCGGGGGTTCTCCTACGAGCAGTACTTC. It translates to CSVEDRERGFSYEQYF.

The chain combines TRBV6-5 with TRBJ2-5; D perhaps matches TRBD1 (5 bases). Trimming took 6 bases from V and 3 from J, leaving 14 bases between them. The CDR3 sequence is 14 residues long. The germline V gene has CDR1 MNHEY and CDR2 SVGAGI. CDR3 nucleotides: TGTGCCAGCAGGACGCCGACAGTTAAAGAGACCCAGTACTTC. This encodes CASRTPTVKETQYF.

The chain joins TRBV4-3 to TRBJ2-1; unclear D gene. This CDR3 has 15 amino acids. Trimming left V 0 bases short and J 6 bases short, with 12 bases between. The germline V gene has CDR1 LGHNA and CDR2 YSLEER. CDR3 sequence reads: CASSQEERGSNEQFF. The DNA of the CDR3 is TGCGCCAGCAGCCAAGAAGAGAGAGGATCCAATGAGCAGTTCTTC.

This chain joins TRBV4-3 and TRBJ1-6; tentative D call: TRBD1 (6 bases). The CDR3 covers 16 residues. Trimming cost V 0 bases and J 6 bases, with 12 bases left between them. Per germline, CDR1 LGHNA and CDR2 YSLEER. The CDR3 DNA reads TGCGCCAGCAGCCAAGACCGGACAGCCCTTAATTCACCCCTCCACTTT. It is translated as CASSQDRTALNSPLHF.

The chain joins TRBV6-2 or TRBV6-3 to TRBJ2-7; 7 bases match TRBD1. Trimming took 5 bases from V and 3 from J; bases not matched to a gene: 7. The length of the CDR3 is 14 residues. Germline V gene sequence: CDR1 MNHEY, CDR2 SVGEGT. Here the CDR3 reads CASSRQGPFYEQYF. CDR3 DNA sequence: TGTGCCAGCAGTCGACAGGGCCCATTCTACGAGCAGTACTTC.

This sequence joins TRBV5-1 and TRBJ2-2, with 12 bases matching TRBD2. Germline V gene lookup returns CDR1 SGHRS and CDR2 YFSETQ. The CDR3 runs 18 residues. V was clipped by 3 bases and J by 4 bases; unmatched bases: 10. CDR3 sequence reads: CASSSTPLAGGPTGELFF. The CDR3 DNA reads as TGCGCCAGCAGCTCGACTCCCCTAGCGGGGGGGCCCACCGGGGAGCTGTTTTTT.

The rearrangement uses TRBV7-2 and TRBJ2-3, with D perhaps TRBD1 (6 bases). Germline V CDR1 and CDR2: SGHTA, FQGNSA. This CDR3 contains 14 residues. V dropped 5 bases and J dropped 4 bases, with 13 bases sitting between them. DNA for the CDR3: TGTGCCAGCAGCCCAGGGCAGGGGTCAGATACGCAGTATTTT. This gives the protein CASSPGQGSDTQYF.

V is TRBV6-2 or TRBV6-3 and J is TRBJ2-7; the match to TRBD1 covers 7 bases. This CDR3 contains 15 residues. V was pared by 4 bases and J by 7 bases, with 13 bases of the junction left unmatched. Germline-derived CDR1 and CDR2 are MNHEY and SVGEGT. CDR3 loop: CASSSTDRFGEEQYF. The CDR3 DNA follows: TGTGCCAGCAGTTCAACGGACAGGTTCGGGGAGGAGCAGTACTTC.

This clone showed up just once. The CDR3 bases are TGTGCCAGCAGTTCGGGCGGGGCAGGGGGCCAGGGGACCCAGTACTTC. Its protein is CASSSGGAGGQGTQYF. The chain combines TRBV28 with TRBJ2-5, with 8 bases matching TRBD1. The CDR3 is made up of 16 amino acids. J was trimmed by 7 bases and V by 4 bases; bases with no gene match: 14. The germline V gene has CDR1 MDHEN and CDR2 SYDVKM.

This chain connects TRBV4-1 to TRBJ1-6, with 8 positions matching TRBD1. CDR3 length: 16 amino acids. The germline V gene encodes CDR1 MGHRA and CDR2 YSYEKL. V trimming: 0 bases; J trimming: 14 bases; junction bases outside the gene matches: 12. The CDR3 reads CASSQDPGTGLRSLHF. In nucleotides, the CDR3 is TGCGCCAGCAGCCAAGATCCCGGGACAGGTCTTAGATCCCTCCACTTT.

The V call is TRBV28, the J call TRBJ1-4, with 9 bases fitting TRBD1. Germline CDR1 MDHEN, CDR2 SYDVKM. The CDR3 covers 15 residues. Trimming took 2 bases from V and 5 from J; bases not matched to a gene: 3. This CDR3 is CASSLKGQGNEKLFF. The CDR3 DNA sequence: TGTGCCAGCAGTTTAAAGGGACAGGGAAATGAAAAACTGTTTTTT.